This T cell receptor (beta chain) stems from a study of T and B cells in COVID-19 patients. Germline CDR1 is MNHEY and CDR2 is SVGAGI. CDR3 length equals 13 residues. Trimming pared 5 bases from V and 7 bases from J, leaving 12 bases between. Blood genomic DNA input for TRB amplification was about 240-500 ng. TRB rearrangements were amplified by multiplex PCR with BIOMED2 TRB-A/B primers. Each CDR3 protein is one row after TCRdb ran MiXCR on the multiplex PCR reads. The data contain just over 7,000 distinct CDR3 sequences, 31% of them singletons. Sequencing input: blood. The V and J genes are TRBV6-5 and TRBJ1-5; unclear D gene. This clonotype was sampled from a human donor with active COVID-19. The CDR3 DNA reads as TGTGCCAGCAGTGTCCTGGGTTGGCAGCCCCAGCATTTT. Protein sequence: CASSVLGWQPQHF.